The subject of this entry is one T cell receptor (beta chain). This entry belongs to a study of blood T cell repertoires in COVID-19. The assay was immunoSEQ multiplex PCR, and TCRdb's table has in-frame clones only and misses some. The table lists 55,000 to 80,000 clones, around 82% of them singletons. V was pared by 2 bases and J by 3 bases, with 12 bases between. Per germline, CDR1 MNHEY and CDR2 SVGAGI. The CDR3 is 15 residues long. The V and J genes are TRBV6-5 and TRBJ2-3, with D possibly matching TRBD1 (5 bases). Sequenced material: peripheral blood. The receptor's source is a human donor in a cohort sampled during active COVID-19. The CDR3 reads CASSYRGSGTDTQYF. The CDR3 DNA reads as TGTGCCAGCAGTTACAGGGGCTCAGGGACAGATACGCAGTATTTT.